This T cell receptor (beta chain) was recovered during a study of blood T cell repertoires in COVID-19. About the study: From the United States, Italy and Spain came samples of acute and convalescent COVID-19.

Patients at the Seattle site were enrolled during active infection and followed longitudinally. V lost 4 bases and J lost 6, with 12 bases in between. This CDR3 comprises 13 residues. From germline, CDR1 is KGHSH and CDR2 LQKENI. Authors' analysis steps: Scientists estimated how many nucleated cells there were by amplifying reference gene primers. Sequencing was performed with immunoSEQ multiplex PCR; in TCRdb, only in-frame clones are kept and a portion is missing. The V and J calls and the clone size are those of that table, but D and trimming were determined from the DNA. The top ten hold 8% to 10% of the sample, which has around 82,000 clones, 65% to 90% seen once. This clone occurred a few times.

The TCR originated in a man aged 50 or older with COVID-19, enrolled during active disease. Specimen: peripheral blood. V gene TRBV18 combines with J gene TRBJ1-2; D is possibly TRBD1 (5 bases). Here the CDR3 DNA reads TGTGCCAGCTCACTAAGGGGCCAGGATGGCTACACCTTC. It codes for CASSLRGQDGYTF.